The 21 T cell receptor beta chains given below trace back to one sample, sequenced in a study of cytomegalovirus exposure and HLA in healthy donors. Here immunoSEQ multiplex PCR was the method, and the copy in TCRdb shows in-frame clones only, minus some. The sample has 100,000 to 150,000 clones, about nine tenths seen once. Sequencing input: PBMCs. The receptors stem from a woman under 30 in good health and CMV-seronegative.

The genes are TRBV11-3 and TRBJ2-1; possibly TRBD2 for D (6 bases). The CDR3 consists of 15 residues. Deletions cut 5 bases from V and 1 base from J, with 12 bases between. Germline V gene data show CDR1 as SGHNT and CDR2 as YENEEA. CDR3 sequence: CASSGSGESYNEQFF. CDR3 nucleotides: TGTGCCAGCAGCGGTAGCGGCGAGTCCTACAATGAGCAGTTCTTC.

The chain couples TRBV7-2 to TRBJ2-1; TRBD2 might be the D (5 bases). CDR1 is SGHTA and CDR2 is FQGNSA in the germline V gene. This CDR3 contains 14 residues. V lost 1 base and J 7 bases, leaving 11 bases between the germline ends. The CDR3: CASSLVPGSNEQFF. Written as DNA, the CDR3 is TGTGCCAGCAGCTTAGTCCCGGGATCTAATGAGCAGTTCTTC.

The V call is TRBV2, the J call TRBJ2-5, with a possible D match to TRBD2 (6 bases). The CDR3 totals 13 residues. The V gene's germline CDR1 is SNHLY and CDR2 FYNNEI. V was cut by 9 bases and J by 0 bases, with 11 bases left in between. The CDR3 coding sequence is TGTGCCAGTCATCCGGGGGACCAAGAGACCCAGTACTTC. Amino acid sequence: CASHPGDQETQYF.

The chain joins TRBV28 to TRBJ1-5; a possible D gene is TRBD1 (5 bases). CDR1 and CDR2 (germline): MDHEN, SYDVKM. Between the trimmed V and J ends, which lost 3 bases and 4 bases, there was a span of 10 bases. This CDR3 region has 14 residues. CDR3 DNA sequence: TGTGCCAGCAGTTTGTTCGGGGGGAATCAGCCCCAGCATTTT. It yields the protein CASSLFGGNQPQHF.

This clone appeared once. J is TRBJ2-1 and V is TRBV5-4, with 10 nucleotides matching TRBD2. Trimming took 3 bases from V and 10 from J; bases not matched to a gene: 13. CDR3 length: 16 amino acids. In germline, CDR1 is SGHNT, CDR2 YYREEE (reference sequence). The chain's CDR3 is CASSSTRAGGPQEQFF. The CDR3 DNA follows: TGTGCCAGCAGCTCAACCCGAGCGGGAGGGCCGCAGGAGCAGTTCTTC.

This sequence joins TRBV11-3 and TRBJ2-1; 13 nucleotides agree with TRBD2. The trim removed 8 bases at V and 0 bases at J, leaving 4 bases unmatched. Germline assignment: CDR1 SGHNT and CDR2 YENEEA. The CDR3 length is 16 residues. DNA of the CDR3: TGTGCCAGCGGGACTAGCGGGGTAAGCTCCTACAATGAGCAGTTCTTC. This codes for CASGTSGVSSYNEQFF. The full variable domain, rest sourced from reference TRBV11-3 and TRBJ2-1, is EAGVVQSPRYKIIEKKQPVAFWCNPISGHNTLYWYLQNLGQGPELLIRYENEEAVDDSQLPKDRFSAERLKGVDSTLKIQPAELGDSAVYLCASGTSGVSSYNEQFFGPGTRLTVL.

This clone was observed once. The rearrangement joins TRBV7-9 to TRBJ2-7, with 7 bases matching TRBD2. The CDR3 extends over 14 amino acids. Trimming at V came to 5 bases and at J to 7 bases, leaving 11 bases not matched to a gene. Germline CDR1 is SEHNR and CDR2 is FQNEAQ (reference sequence). In nucleotides, the CDR3 is TGTGCCAGCAGCCTGGGAGGGACCCTTGGGGAGCAGTACTTC. Protein: CASSLGGTLGEQYF.

The chain recombines TRBV6-5 with TRBJ2-5; possible D gene TRBD2, 6 bases. Trimming left V 5 bases short and J 5 bases short, with 12 bases between. The CDR3 has 13 amino acids. CDR1 and CDR2 (germline): MNHEY, SVGAGI. The CDR3 is CASSPLASETQYF. The CDR3 DNA reads as TGTGCCAGCAGTCCGCTAGCGTCGGAGACCCAGTACTTC.

The V and J genes are TRBV11-2 and TRBJ1-4; perhaps TRBD1 as D (6 bases). The V gene's germline CDR1 is SGHAT and CDR2 FQNNGV. The CDR3 is 13 amino acids. Trimming removed 4 bases from V and 10 bases from J, with 13 bases in between. The CDR3 DNA reads as TGTGCCAGCAGCTCCCCAGGGGTTGGAAAACTGTTTTTT. Amino acids: CASSSPGVGKLFF.

This chain links TRBV6-5 with TRBJ2-7; 9 bases line up with TRBD2. Unmatched junction bases numbered 3, after V lost 4 bases and J lost 2 bases. Germline-derived CDR1 and CDR2 are MNHEY and SVGAGI. The CDR3 length is 14 residues. Here the CDR3 DNA reads TGTGCCAGCAGTTGGCTAGCGGGGACCTACGAGCAGTACTTC. It codes for CASSWLAGTYEQYF.

This clone showed up just a few times. This chain joins TRBV29-1 and TRBJ2-7, with D unresolved. Germline loops: CDR1 SQVTM, CDR2 ANQGSEA. The CDR3 is made up of 15 amino acids. Trimming pared 0 bases from V and 0 bases from J, leaving 12 bases between. CDR3: CSVEEHSSNSYEQYF. The DNA for the CDR3 is TGCAGCGTTGAAGAGCACAGCTCAAACTCCTACGAGCAGTACTTC.

The rearrangement uses TRBV7-2 and TRBJ2-1; weak D call: TRBD2 (6 bases). The V end was cut by 7 bases, the J end by 4 bases, with 8 bases between. Germline CDR1 is SGHTA and CDR2 is FQGNSA. The CDR3 extends over 12 amino acids. DNA for the CDR3: TGTGCCAGCACCGCGGGGTACAATGAGCAGTTCTTC. The encoded protein is CASTAGYNEQFF.

The chain has TRBV7-3 and TRBJ2-1; 10 nucleotides agree with TRBD2. The germline V gene has CDR1 SGHTA and CDR2 FQGTGA. J lost 10 bases, V lost 4 bases, and 10 bases had no gene match. CDR3 size: 15 residues. The CDR3 DNA sequence: TGTGCCAGCAGCTCTGGACTAGCGGACGGCCGGGAGCAGTTCTTC. The encoded protein is CASSSGLADGREQFF.

The chain recombines TRBV10-2 with TRBJ2-1, with 9 bases matching TRBD2. After removal of 3 bases from V and 6 bases from J, the junction contained 6 bases not matched to a gene. Germline CDR1 reads WSHSY; CDR2 reads SAAADI. CDR3 size: 15 residues. The CDR3 is CASSDSLAGPNEQFF. The CDR3 region has the DNA TGCGCCAGCAGTGATTCACTAGCGGGCCCCAATGAGCAGTTCTTC.

J is TRBJ2-2 and V is TRBV5-1; D gene ambiguous. Trimming removed 2 bases from V and 1 base from J, with 9 bases in between. From germline, CDR1 is SGHRS and CDR2 YFSETQ. The length of the CDR3 is 15 residues. CDR3 residues: CASSFSAGNTGELFF. The DNA of the CDR3 is TGCGCCAGCAGCTTCTCTGCAGGGAACACCGGGGAGCTGTTTTTT. Filled out from reference TRBV5-1 and TRBJ2-2, the complete variable domain reads KAGVTQTPRYLIKTRGQQVTLSCSPISGHRSVSWYQQTPGQGLQFLFEYFSETQRNKGNFPGRFSGRQFSNSRSEMNVSTLELGDSALYLCASSFSAGNTGELFFGEGSRLTVL.

The chain employs TRBV19 and TRBJ2-7, with 7 bases fitting TRBD1. The germline CDR1 and CDR2 sequences are LNHDA and SQIVND (reference sequence). The V gene end was trimmed by 8 bases and the J gene end by 2 bases; junction bases not matched to a gene: 9. This CDR3 contains 14 residues. In DNA, the CDR3 is TGTGCCAGTGGGACAGACAAGAACCCCTACGAGCAGTACTTC. This codes for CASGTDKNPYEQYF.

J is TRBJ1-2 and V is TRBV27; D gene unclear. Germline lookup yields CDR1 MNHEY and CDR2 SMNVEV (reference sequence). CDR3 length equals 13 residues. Deletions cut 3 bases from V and 2 bases from J, with 7 bases between. CDR3 sequence: CASSLRQNYGYTF. For the CDR3, the DNA is TGTGCCAGCAGTTTGCGGCAGAACTATGGCTACACCTTC.

The J gene is TRBJ2-1, the V gene TRBV15; 9 bases align to TRBD2. With V trimmed by 2 bases and J by 4 bases, 6 bases remained unmatched. This CDR3 contains 16 residues. Germline V gene data show CDR1 as LNHNV and CDR2 as YYDKDF (reference sequence). CDR3 amino acids: CATSRPGLAGYNEQFF. The CDR3, as DNA: TGTGCCACCAGCAGACCAGGGCTAGCGGGATACAATGAGCAGTTCTTC. Full variable domain (outside the CDR3, taken from reference TRBV15 and TRBJ2-1): DAMVIQNPRYQVTQFGKPVTLSCSQTLNHNVMYWYQQKSSQAPKLLFHYYDKDFNNEADTPDNFQSRRPNTSFCFLDIRSPGLGDTAMYLCATSRPGLAGYNEQFFGPGTRLTVL.

This sequence joins TRBV7-6 and TRBJ2-1; no definite D call. The V gene's germline CDR1 is SGHVS and CDR2 FNYEAQ. This CDR3 has 12 amino acids. V lost 5 bases, J lost 7 bases, and 9 bases lay in between. CDR3 coding DNA: TGTGCCAGCAGCCTCAGGCTGAATGAGCAGTTCTTC. Translation gives CASSLRLNEQFF.

The rearrangement links TRBV9 to TRBJ2-5; D is uncertain. V was pared by 4 bases and J by 1 base, with 17 bases between. The CDR3 totals 16 residues. Germline V gives CDR1 SGDLS, CDR2 YYNGEE. The CDR3 bases are TGTGCCAGCAGCCCCCCGTCTTACAAGTCCCAAGAGACCCAGTACTTC. Translating it yields CASSPPSYKSQETQYF.

This clone was detected a few times. The chain employs TRBV5-1 and TRBJ1-2; 11 bases agree with TRBD1. CDR3 length equals 16 residues. Germline V gives CDR1 SGHRS, CDR2 YFSETQ. V trimming: 1 base; J trimming: 6 bases; junction bases outside the gene matches: 8. CDR3 sequence (DNA): TGCGCCAGCAGCTTGTTCGCCGGGACAGGGGGAGATGGCTACACCTTC. Protein sequence: CASSLFAGTGGDGYTF.